This T cell receptor (beta chain) appears in the sequencing data of a study of cytomegalovirus exposure and HLA in healthy donors. V lost 0 bases, J lost 3 bases, and 3 bases lay in between. The germline CDR1 and CDR2 sequences are SGHAT and FQNNGV. This CDR3 is built from 12 residues. Measured with immunoSEQ multiplex PCR; TCRdb has only the in-frame clones, and not every one. The sample shows roughly 47,000 clones, over 85% of them seen only once. General study results and limits: The study labeled about 160 TCR beta chains cytomegalovirus-associated. Published work reported that the classifier diagnosed cytomegalovirus status with high specificity and sensitivity.

Concerning this clone itself: Its target is not known.

This receptor was identified in a woman aged 18-29 years in good health and CMV-seronegative. V gene TRBV11-2 combines with J gene TRBJ2-7; D remains ambiguous. Sample: PBMCs. Here the CDR3 reads CASSLDLYEQYF. The DNA for the CDR3 is TGTGCCAGCAGCTTAGATCTCTACGAGCAGTACTTC.